The TCR beta chain described here comes from a study of blood T cells in healthy people across ages. The overall study: Per two T cells, about one barcoded beta molecule was captured through template switching. Overall study results and limits: Estimates drawn from one million T cells were deemed to understate diversity. No one knew whether donors had CMV, which possibly confounded expanded clonotype changes. In these data, TCR beta diversity tracked strongly with naive T cell percentage.

CDR1 SQVTM and CDR2 ANQGSEA come from the germline V gene. There are 15 residues in the CDR3. For this clonotype: Its antigen is still unknown.

Combining a sample-barcoded 5' primer with a J-beta primer mix, a second PCR ran for 7 to 11 cycles. TCRdb fed the 5' RACE reads into MiXCR, producing one record per CDR3 protein. The sample records around 940,000 distinct CDR3 sequences, roughly 51% being singletons. Sequencing was carried out using blood. The TCR comes from an older woman in good health. The chain couples TRBV29-1 to TRBJ2-5; D may match TRBD1 or TRBD2 (6 bases each). The J call is doubtful: the DNA matches TRBJ2-7 better. CDR3 region: CSVHLTVKGGYEQYF. CDR3 in DNA: TGCAGCGTTCACTTGACGGTGAAGGGGGGTTACGAGCAGTACTTC.